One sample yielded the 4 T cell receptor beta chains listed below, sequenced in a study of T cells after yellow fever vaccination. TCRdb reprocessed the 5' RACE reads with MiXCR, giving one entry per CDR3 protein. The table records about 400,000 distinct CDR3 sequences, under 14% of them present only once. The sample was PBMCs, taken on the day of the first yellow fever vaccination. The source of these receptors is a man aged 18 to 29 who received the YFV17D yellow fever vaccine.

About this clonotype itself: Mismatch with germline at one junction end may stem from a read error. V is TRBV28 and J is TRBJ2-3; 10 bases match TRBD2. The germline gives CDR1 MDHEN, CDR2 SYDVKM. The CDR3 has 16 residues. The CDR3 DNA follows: TGTGCCAGCACTCTAGCGGGGGCGAGCCTCACAAATACGCAGTATTTT. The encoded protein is CASTLAGASLTNTQYF.

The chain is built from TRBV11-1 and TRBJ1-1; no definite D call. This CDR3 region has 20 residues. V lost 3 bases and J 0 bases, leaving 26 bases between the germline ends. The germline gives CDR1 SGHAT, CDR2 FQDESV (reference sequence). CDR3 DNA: TGTGCCAGCAGCTTGTTTAGCTTCCGAAGCGTGGCTGGAATGAACACTGAAGCTTTCTTT. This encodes CASSLFSFRSVAGMNTEAFF.

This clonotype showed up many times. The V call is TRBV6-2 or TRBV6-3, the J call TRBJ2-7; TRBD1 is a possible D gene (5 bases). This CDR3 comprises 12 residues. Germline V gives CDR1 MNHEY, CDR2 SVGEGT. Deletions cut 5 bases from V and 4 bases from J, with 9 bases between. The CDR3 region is CASSRQNYEQYV. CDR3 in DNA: TGTGCCAGCAGTCGACAGAATTACGAGCAGTACGTC.

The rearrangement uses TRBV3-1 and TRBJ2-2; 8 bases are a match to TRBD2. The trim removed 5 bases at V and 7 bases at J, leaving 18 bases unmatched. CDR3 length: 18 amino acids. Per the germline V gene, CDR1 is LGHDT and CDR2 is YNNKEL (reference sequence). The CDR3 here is CASSSLGSGGQRNGELFF. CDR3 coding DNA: TGTGCCAGCAGCTCGCTGGGGAGCGGGGGCCAAAGGAACGGGGAGCTGTTTTTT.